The rows below give T cell receptor beta chains drawn from one sample of a study of T-cell memory formation after mild COVID-19. In TCRdb, the 5' RACE reads were re-called with MiXCR into one record per CDR3 protein. The sample includes about 560,000 distinct CDR3 sequences, 18% of them seen just once. The material sequenced was PBMCs or a T cell subset sorted from them (not recorded which). These receptors were collected from an adult woman who had mild COVID-19 (a few samples of this study predate the infection). Cell type and time point are not known. The CDR3 runs from the conserved cysteine through the conserved F or W. The D gene is left open where the match is weak. Expanded clones are given a class, and other clones once, few, many or no size at all.

abundance: -; d_gene: -; v_gene: TRBV7-8; j_gene: TRBJ1-4; CDR3nt: TGTGCCAGCAGCCGCCTTCAAAACCCGGGTGAAAAACTGTTTTTT; CDR3aa: CASSRLQNPGEKLFF
abundance: many; d_gene: -; v_gene: TRBV20-1; j_gene: TRBJ2-1; CDR3nt: TGCAGTGCTGGAGACAGAGGATTGATTTACAATGAGCAGTTCTTC; CDR3aa: CSAGDRGLIYNEQFF
abundance: few; d_gene: -; v_gene: TRBV14; j_gene: TRBJ2-7; CDR3nt: TGTGCCAGCAGCCAAGGGGGGCAGGGGAGCTCCTACGAGCAGTACTTC; CDR3aa: CASSQGGQGSSYEQYF
abundance: -; d_gene: -; v_gene: TRBV7-9; j_gene: TRBJ2-2; CDR3nt: TGTGCCAGCAGCCTCCTAGGGAACGCGAACACCGGGGAGCTGTTTTTT; CDR3aa: CASSLLGNANTGELFF
abundance: few; d_gene: TRBD2; v_gene: TRBV5-1; j_gene: TRBJ2-7; CDR3nt: TGCGCCAGCAGCAGAGGGACTAGCGAGGCCTACGAGCAGTACTTC; CDR3aa: CASSRGTSEAYEQYF
abundance: few; d_gene: -; v_gene: TRBV10-3; j_gene: TRBJ2-2; CDR3nt: TGTGCCATCAGTGAGTCATCCCTAGCCGGCTCCGGGGAGCTGTTTTTT; CDR3aa: CAISESSLAGSGELFF
abundance: -; d_gene: -; v_gene: TRBV12-3/TRBV12-4; j_gene: TRBJ1-5; CDR3nt: TGTGCCAGCAGTTTAGGTACCGCAGGGGTCAATCAGCCCCAGCATTTT; CDR3aa: CASSLGTAGVNQPQHF
abundance: -; d_gene: -; v_gene: TRBV10-3; j_gene: TRBJ2-3; CDR3nt: TGTGCCATCAGTGAGTCGGAGGGGGCGACAGATACGCAGTATTTT; CDR3aa: CAISESEGATDTQYF
abundance: -; d_gene: -; v_gene: TRBV24-1; j_gene: TRBJ2-1; CDR3nt: TGTGCCACCAGTGATCCTGGGGGGACAGAGAAGTTCTTC; CDR3aa: CATSDPGGTEKFF
abundance: -; d_gene: -; v_gene: TRBV12-3/TRBV12-4; j_gene: TRBJ2-7; CDR3nt: TGTGCCAGCAGTTTTCTTACCTACGAGCAGTACTTC; CDR3aa: CASSFLTYEQYF
abundance: -; d_gene: -; v_gene: TRBV27; j_gene: TRBJ2-5; CDR3nt: TGTGCCAGCAGTTTAAGTGGTTCAGAGACCCAGTACTTC; CDR3aa: CASSLSGSETQYF
abundance: -; d_gene: -; v_gene: TRBV12-3/TRBV12-4; j_gene: TRBJ2-3; CDR3nt: TGTGCCAGCGCCCCGGAGGGCCCTAATACGCAGTATTTT; CDR3aa: CASAPEGPNTQYF
abundance: few; d_gene: -; v_gene: TRBV20-1; j_gene: TRBJ1-1; CDR3nt: TGCAGTGCAACGGACACTTACACTGAAGCTTTCTTT; CDR3aa: CSATDTYTEAFF
abundance: few; d_gene: -; v_gene: TRBV11-2; j_gene: TRBJ1-1; CDR3nt: TGTGCCAGCAGCTTTCCAGGGTGGAACACTGAAGCTTTCTTT; CDR3aa: CASSFPGWNTEAFF
abundance: few; d_gene: -; v_gene: TRBV4-3; j_gene: TRBJ2-3; CDR3nt: TGCGCCAGCAGCCAAGATAGGGCGGGGTTCAGAGATACGCAGTATTTT; CDR3aa: CASSQDRAGFRDTQYF
abundance: many; d_gene: -; v_gene: TRBV5-1; j_gene: TRBJ1-5; CDR3nt: TGCGCCAGCAGTCCCGACGGAGGCAGCAATCAGCCCCAGCATTTT; CDR3aa: CASSPDGGSNQPQHF